The T cell receptor beta chain under discussion was sequenced for a study of T cell clones after liver transplantation. The wider study: Samples came from ITN030ST, which attempted immunosuppression withdrawal within 2 years of liver transplantation. A pre-transplant mixed lymphocyte reaction with TCRbeta sequencing defined graft-donor-reactive clones followed in post-transplant blood. HCV positivity affected three of eight recipients; the rest lacked autoimmune or viral indications.

CDR1 is SGHAT and CDR2 is FQNNGV in the germline V gene. The ends lost 9 bases at V and 0 bases at J; junction bases unmatched: 11. This CDR3 has 16 amino acids. Assay used: immunoSEQ multiplex PCR; TCRdb lists only in-frame clones, some missing. The sample has about 74,000 clones, 75% to 85% seen once. Study-wide results and limits: Rather than being deleted, graft donor-reactive T cells may have moved into the graft.

In regard to this clone: What it recognizes is unknown.

V gene TRBV11-2 combines with J gene TRBJ2-7; TRBD2 matches 10 bases. The specimen comprised CD4+ T cells from blood, sampled before liver transplant. This receptor was obtained from a human donor who received a liver transplant. CDR3: CASRTFSGRSSYEQYF. The CDR3 bases are TGTGCCAGTCGAACCTTTAGCGGGAGGAGCTCCTACGAGCAGTACTTC.